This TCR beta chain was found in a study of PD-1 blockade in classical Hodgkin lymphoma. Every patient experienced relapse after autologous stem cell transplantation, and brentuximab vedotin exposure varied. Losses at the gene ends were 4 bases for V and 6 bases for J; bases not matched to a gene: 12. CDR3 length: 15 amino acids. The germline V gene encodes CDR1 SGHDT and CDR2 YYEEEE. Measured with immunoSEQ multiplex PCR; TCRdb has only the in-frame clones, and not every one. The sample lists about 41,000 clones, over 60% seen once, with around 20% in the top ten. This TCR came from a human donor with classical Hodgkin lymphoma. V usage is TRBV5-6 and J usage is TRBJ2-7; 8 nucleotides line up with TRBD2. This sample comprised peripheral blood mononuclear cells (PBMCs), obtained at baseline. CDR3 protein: CASSGATGGPAEQYF. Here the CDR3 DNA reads TGTGCCAGCAGCGGGGCGACGGGAGGGCCAGCCGAGCAGTACTTC.